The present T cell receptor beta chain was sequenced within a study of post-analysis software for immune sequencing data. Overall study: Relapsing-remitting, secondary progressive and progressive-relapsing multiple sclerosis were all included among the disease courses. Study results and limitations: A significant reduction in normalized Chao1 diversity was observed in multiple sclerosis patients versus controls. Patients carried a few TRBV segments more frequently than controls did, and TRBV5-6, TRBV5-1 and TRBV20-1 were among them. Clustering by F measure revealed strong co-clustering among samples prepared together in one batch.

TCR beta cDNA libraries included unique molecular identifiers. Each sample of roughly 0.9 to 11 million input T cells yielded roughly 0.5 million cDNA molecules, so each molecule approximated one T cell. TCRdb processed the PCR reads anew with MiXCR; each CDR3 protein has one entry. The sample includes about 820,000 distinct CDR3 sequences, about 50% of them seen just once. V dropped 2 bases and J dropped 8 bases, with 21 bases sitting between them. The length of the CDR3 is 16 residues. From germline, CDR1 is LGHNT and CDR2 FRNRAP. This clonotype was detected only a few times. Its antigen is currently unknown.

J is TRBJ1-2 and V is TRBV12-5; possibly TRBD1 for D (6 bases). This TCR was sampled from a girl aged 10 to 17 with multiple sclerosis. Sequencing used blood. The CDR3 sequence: CASGLPPGQGGGGYTF. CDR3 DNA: TGTGCTAGTGGTTTGCCTCCGGGGCAAGGGGGAGGAGGCTACACCTTC.